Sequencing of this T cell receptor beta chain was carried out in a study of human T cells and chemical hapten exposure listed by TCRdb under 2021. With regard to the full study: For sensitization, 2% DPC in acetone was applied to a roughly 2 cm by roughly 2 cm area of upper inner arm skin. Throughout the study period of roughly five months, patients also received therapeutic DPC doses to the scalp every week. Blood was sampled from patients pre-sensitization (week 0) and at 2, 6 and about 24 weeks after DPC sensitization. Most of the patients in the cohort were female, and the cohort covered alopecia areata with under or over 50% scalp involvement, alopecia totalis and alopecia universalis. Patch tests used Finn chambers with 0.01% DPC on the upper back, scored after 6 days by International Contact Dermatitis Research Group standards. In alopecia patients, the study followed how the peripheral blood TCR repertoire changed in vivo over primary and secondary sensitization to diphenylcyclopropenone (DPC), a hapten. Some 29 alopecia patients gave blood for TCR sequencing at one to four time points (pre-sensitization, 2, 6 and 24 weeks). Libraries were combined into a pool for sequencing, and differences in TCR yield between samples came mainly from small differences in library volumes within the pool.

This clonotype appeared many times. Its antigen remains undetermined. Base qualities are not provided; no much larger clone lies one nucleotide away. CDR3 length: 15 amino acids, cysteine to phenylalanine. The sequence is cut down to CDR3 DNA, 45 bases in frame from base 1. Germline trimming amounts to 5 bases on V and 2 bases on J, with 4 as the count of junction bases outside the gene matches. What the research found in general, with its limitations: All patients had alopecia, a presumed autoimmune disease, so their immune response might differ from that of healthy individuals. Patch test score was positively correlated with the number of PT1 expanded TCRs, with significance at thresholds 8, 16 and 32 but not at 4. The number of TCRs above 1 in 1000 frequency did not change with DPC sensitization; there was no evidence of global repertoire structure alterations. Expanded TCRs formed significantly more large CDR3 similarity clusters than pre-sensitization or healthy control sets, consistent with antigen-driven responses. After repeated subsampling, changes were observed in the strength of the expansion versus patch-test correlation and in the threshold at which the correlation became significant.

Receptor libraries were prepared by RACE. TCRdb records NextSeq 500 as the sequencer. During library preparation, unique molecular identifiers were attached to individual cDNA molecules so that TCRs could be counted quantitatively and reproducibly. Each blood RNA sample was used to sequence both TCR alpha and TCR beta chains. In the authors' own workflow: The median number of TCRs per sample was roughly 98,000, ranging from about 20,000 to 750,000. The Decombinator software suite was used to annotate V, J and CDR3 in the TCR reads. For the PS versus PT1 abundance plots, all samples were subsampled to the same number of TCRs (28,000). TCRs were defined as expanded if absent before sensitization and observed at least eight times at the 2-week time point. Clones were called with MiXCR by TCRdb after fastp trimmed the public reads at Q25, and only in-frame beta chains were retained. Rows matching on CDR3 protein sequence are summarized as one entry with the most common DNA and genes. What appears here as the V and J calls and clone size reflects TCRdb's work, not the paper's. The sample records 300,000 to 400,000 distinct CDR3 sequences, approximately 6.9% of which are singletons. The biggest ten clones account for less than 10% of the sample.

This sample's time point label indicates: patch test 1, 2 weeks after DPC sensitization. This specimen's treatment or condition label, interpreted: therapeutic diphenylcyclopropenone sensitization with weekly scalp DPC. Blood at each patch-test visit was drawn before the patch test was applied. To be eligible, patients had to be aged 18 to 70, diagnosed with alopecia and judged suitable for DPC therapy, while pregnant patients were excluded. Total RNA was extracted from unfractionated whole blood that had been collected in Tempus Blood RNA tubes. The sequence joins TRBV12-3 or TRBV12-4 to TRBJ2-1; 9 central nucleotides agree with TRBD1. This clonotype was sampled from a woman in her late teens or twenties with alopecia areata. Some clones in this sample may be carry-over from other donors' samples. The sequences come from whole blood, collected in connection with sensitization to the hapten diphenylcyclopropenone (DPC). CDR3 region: CASSPGQGPYNEQFF. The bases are TGTGCCAGCAGTCCGGGACAGGGCCCCTACAATGAGCAGTTCTTC.